This T cell receptor beta chain comes out of a study of blood T cell repertoires in COVID-19. The CDR3 extends over 12 amino acids. V lost 0 bases to trimming and J lost 11 bases, with 10 bases between them. CDR1 and CDR2 from the germline V gene are LGHDT and YNNKEL (reference sequence). This clone was observed a few times. Clones were sequenced by immunoSEQ multiplex PCR, and TCRdb holds only the in-frame ones, with some missing. The repertoire includes 120,000 or so clones, approximately 85% of them detected once, and 12% sits in the top ten. This TCR was sampled from a human donor in a cohort sampled during active COVID-19. V usage is TRBV3-1 (or the pseudogene TRBV3-2) and J usage is TRBJ1-1; D gene uncertain. The sequenced material came from peripheral blood. CDR3 in amino acids: CASSQDQLNAFF. The CDR3, as DNA: TGTGCCAGCAGCCAAGATCAACTGAATGCTTTCTTT.